The 5 T cell receptor beta chains given below trace back to one sample, sequenced in a study of immune evolution from preneoplasia to lung adenocarcinoma. Profiling relied on immunoSEQ multiplex PCR, and the TCRdb table lists in-frame clones only, not all of them. The sample contains 6,000 to 8,000 clones, about four fifths of which appear only once. The sample comprised FFPE adjacent normal lung tissue. These receptors originate from an older donor with lung adenocarcinoma.

CDR3 sequence (DNA): TGTGCCAGCAGCCAGTCGGCGGGTCAGCCCCAGCATTTT. Protein: CASSQSAGQPQHF. This rearrangement joins TRBV6-1 to TRBJ1-5; D not resolved. V lost 6 bases to trimming and J lost 6 bases, with 12 bases between them. Germline V lookup: CDR1 MNHNS, CDR2 SASEGT. The CDR3 covers 13 residues.

The CDR3 sequence is CASSRGANEQFF. The CDR3 DNA is TGTGCCAGCAGTAGAGGAGCGAATGAGCAGTTCTTC. The rearrangement joins TRBV7-6 to TRBJ2-1, with no clear D. This CDR3 is 12 amino acids long. V lost 6 bases, J lost 7 bases, and 10 bases lay in between. Germline CDR1 is SGHVS and CDR2 is FNYEAQ.

The chain uses TRBV18 and TRBJ2-7; TRBD1 aligns across 7 bases. With 5 bases clipped from V and 2 bases from J, the junction kept 3 bases outside the gene matches. The germline gives CDR1 KGHSH, CDR2 LQKENI. The CDR3 is made up of 13 amino acids. CDR3 DNA: TGTGCCAGCTCATACGGACAGGCCTACGAGCAGTACTTC. Encoded protein: CASSYGQAYEQYF.

The chain couples TRBV15 to TRBJ1-1; TRBD1 aligns across 11 bases. The germline V gene encodes CDR1 LNHNV and CDR2 YYDKDF (reference sequence). The CDR3 covers 17 residues. With V trimmed by 4 bases and J by 0 bases, 7 bases remained unmatched. CDR3 nucleotides: TGTGCCACCAGCAACCAATGGACAGGGGGCCTGAACACTGAAGCTTTCTTT. It specifies CATSNQWTGGLNTEAFF.

V is TRBV5-3 and J is TRBJ2-5; TRBD1 matches at 8 bases. TRBV5-3 is given ORF status, its function remaining uncertain. V lost 3 bases, J lost 3 bases, and 7 bases stayed unmatched. This CDR3 has 15 amino acids. CDR3 region: CARSSGGQGKETQYF. The CDR3 DNA sequence: TGTGCCAGAAGCTCTGGAGGACAGGGAAAAGAGACCCAGTACTTC.